The next 6 T cell receptor beta chains were all read from a single sample in a study of T cell responses to AZD1222 COVID-19 vaccine. Clones were sequenced by immunoSEQ multiplex PCR, and TCRdb holds only the in-frame ones, with some missing. The sample spans more than 110,000 clones; the ten largest clones claim approximately 2%. Sequenced sample: peripheral blood. The source is an adult in good health.

The V and J genes are TRBV28 and TRBJ1-3; D not resolved. Trimming shortened V by 4 bases and J by 0 bases, and 7 bases separated the two germline ends. Germline V gene sequence: CDR1 MDHEN, CDR2 SYDVKM. This CDR3 comprises 14 residues. The CDR3, as DNA: TGTGCCAGCAGTTCCCTGGCCTCTGGAAACACCATATATTTT. The encoded protein is CASSSLASGNTIYF.

The rearrangement links TRBV5-1 to TRBJ1-1; D gene unclear. The CDR3 sequence is 13 residues long. Germline V lookup: CDR1 SGHRS, CDR2 YFSETQ. V lost 4 bases and J lost 6, with 13 bases in between. CDR3 amino acids: CASSPDTYPEAFF. CDR3 bases: TGCGCCAGCAGCCCTGACACCTACCCTGAAGCTTTCTTT.

The gene calls are TRBV9 and TRBJ2-3, with 7 bases lining up with TRBD2. Looked up from germline, CDR1 is SGDLS and CDR2 is YYNGEE. The CDR3 extends over 17 amino acids. V lost 3 bases and J lost 1; bases outside the gene matches: 11. CDR3 sequence reads: CASSATRAGVGTDTQYF. The CDR3 DNA reads as TGTGCCAGCAGCGCCACGAGGGCGGGGGTGGGCACAGATACGCAGTATTTT.

This chain uses TRBV11-3 with TRBJ2-1; perhaps D is TRBD1 or TRBD2 (6 bases each). Germline CDR1 and CDR2: SGHNT and YENEEA. The CDR3 runs 15 residues. With 5 bases removed from V and 2 bases from J, the gap between germline ends came to 13 bases. CDR3 DNA sequence: TGTGCCAGCAGCCCTGGGGGGCTAACCTACAATGAGCAGTTCTTC. It codes for CASSPGGLTYNEQFF.

This rearrangement joins TRBV7-9 to TRBJ1-2; unclear D gene. CDR3 length equals 12 residues. V dropped 5 bases and J dropped 8 bases, with 12 bases sitting between them. CDR1 is SEHNR and CDR2 is FQNEAQ in the germline V gene (reference sequence). CDR3 in DNA: TGTGCCAGCAGCGCCGCCAGTGAGGGCTACACCTTC. This gives the protein CASSAASEGYTF.

This chain's CDR3 is CASSDSVSSGNTIYF. Here the CDR3 DNA reads TGTGCCAGTAGCGACTCCGTAAGCTCTGGAAACACCATATATTTT. J is TRBJ1-3 and V is TRBV19; D call uncertain. V was cut by 6 bases and J by 0 bases, with 12 bases left in between. There are 15 residues in the CDR3. Germline assignment: CDR1 LNHDA and CDR2 SQIVND (reference sequence).